Presented here are 11 T cell receptor beta chains from one specimen sequenced in a study of blood T cell repertoires in COVID-19 (dated by TCRdb to between 2020 and 2021). To prepare the library, the immunoSEQ multiplex PCR assay was applied. The clones in this table, taken by TCRdb from immuneACCESS, are in-frame only. Not every clone is retained; where verified, under half of the shortfall comes from an unresolved V gene, and the cause of the rest is unknown. Across this sample there are 150,000 to 200,000 clones, with 70% to 90% seen only once. The ten largest account for 9.5% to 12% of the sample. Sequencing used peripheral blood. The origin of the receptors is a human donor with active or convalescent COVID-19. The donor label of this sample is uncertain.

The V call is TRBV5-6, the J call TRBJ1-6; 7 nucleotides match TRBD1. CDR1 SGHDT and CDR2 YYEEEE come from the germline V gene. The CDR3 contains 15 residues. V shed 0 bases and J 5 bases; nucleotides not matched to a gene: 2. As DNA, the CDR3 is TGTGCCAGCAGCTTGGCCGGGACAGATAATTCACCCCTCCACTTT. Translated: CASSLAGTDNSPLHF.

This chain joins TRBV5-1 and TRBJ2-7; no definite D call. Trimming took off 7 bases at V and 9 bases at J, with 20 bases between the two ends. There are 13 residues in the CDR3. CDR1 is SGHRS and CDR2 is YFSETQ in the germline V gene. The CDR3 region is CASRLSSTGWQYF. The CDR3 DNA is TGCGCCAGCCGACTCTCAAGCACCGGATGGCAGTACTTC.

The V and J genes are TRBV4-1 and TRBJ2-3; D possibly corresponds to TRBD2 (5 bases). Trimming pared 0 bases from V and 6 bases from J, leaving 13 bases between. The CDR3 has 15 residues. Per the germline V gene, CDR1 is MGHRA and CDR2 is YSYEKL. The CDR3 region is CASSQDPVLVDTQYF. The CDR3 nucleotides are TGCGCCAGCAGCCAAGATCCCGTACTAGTGGATACGCAGTATTTT.

This clone was seen at least ten times. The V and J genes are TRBV30 and TRBJ1-1; a weak D match, TRBD1 (6 bases). Germline values: CDR1 GTSNPN, CDR2 SVGIG (reference sequence). Trimming pared 7 bases from V and 7 bases from J, leaving 10 bases between. This CDR3 contains 10 residues. This chain's CDR3 is CALTRGEAFF. Here the CDR3 DNA reads TGTGCCTTAACCAGGGGTGAAGCTTTCTTT.

V and J are TRBV14 and TRBJ2-2, with D uncertain. The CDR3 runs 15 residues. Trimming removed 5 bases at V and 1 base at J, with 11 bases between. CDR1 SGHDN and CDR2 FVKESK come from the germline V gene. The CDR3 nucleotides are TGTGCCAGCAGCGGGCTAAGTTTGAACACCGGGGAGCTGTTTTTT. Translating gives CASSGLSLNTGELFF.

V is TRBV6-5 and J is TRBJ2-1, with D perhaps matching TRBD1 (5 bases). This CDR3 is built from 13 residues. The V end lost 0 bases, the J end lost 14 bases, and 14 bases lay between the germline ends. Germline assignment: CDR1 MNHEY and CDR2 SVGAGI. In DNA, the CDR3 is TGTGCCAGCAGTTACTCGTCTCTCAGGGTGGAGTTCTTC. It encodes CASSYSSLRVEFF.

This CDR3 is CASSYDLAGATDTQYF. The CDR3 DNA reads as TGTGCCAGCAGTTACGATCTAGCGGGAGCCACAGATACGCAGTATTTT. The chain links TRBV6-5 to TRBJ2-3, with 10 bases matching TRBD2. Germline CDR1 and CDR2: MNHEY and SVGAGI. The CDR3 is 16 residues long. V lost 2 bases, J lost 2 bases, and 4 bases stayed unmatched.

The V and J genes are TRBV7-9 and TRBJ1-1; 8 bases match TRBD1. V lost 2 bases to trimming and J lost 6 bases; unmatched junction nucleotides: 2. The CDR3 totals 13 residues. From germline, CDR1 is SEHNR and CDR2 FQNEAQ (reference sequence). The DNA of the CDR3 is TGTGCCAGCAGCTTACAGGGGGCCCCTGAAGCTTTCTTT. This codes for CASSLQGAPEAFF.

The genes are TRBV18 and TRBJ2-1; a weak D match, TRBD2 (5 bases). V was pared by 0 bases and J by 6 bases, with 9 bases between. Germline V gene data show CDR1 as KGHSH and CDR2 as LQKENI. The length of the CDR3 is 14 residues. CDR3 sequence reads: CASSPPEVANEQFF. DNA of the CDR3: TGTGCCAGCTCACCACCGGAGGTGGCCAATGAGCAGTTCTTC.

The chain employs TRBV3-1 (or the pseudogene TRBV3-2) and TRBJ2-1, with 7 nucleotides matching TRBD2. The J segment lost 4 bases and the V segment lost 2 bases, leaving 14 bases of the junction unmatched. CDR3 length equals 18 residues. Germline lookup yields CDR1 LGHDT and CDR2 YNNKEL (reference sequence). CDR3 protein: CASSQRLQRDLGYNEQFF. DNA for the CDR3: TGTGCCAGCAGCCAAAGGCTTCAGCGGGACCTGGGGTACAATGAGCAGTTCTTC.

This chain links TRBV28 with TRBJ2-3; 9 nucleotides line up with TRBD2. This CDR3 has 17 amino acids. Germline V gene sequence: CDR1 MDHEN, CDR2 SYDVKM. The V segment lost 3 bases and the J segment 2 bases; nucleotides outside the gene matches: 9. CDR3 coding DNA: TGTGCCAGCAGTTTTGGGACTAGCTGGGACCACACAGATACGCAGTATTTT. It encodes CASSFGTSWDHTDTQYF.